Sequencing of this T cell receptor beta chain was carried out in a study of T cells expressing NK-cell markers. For the study at large: Sequencing of TCR beta repertoires drew on sorted CD3+CD56+NKG2C+, CD3+CD56+NKG2C- and CD3+CD56-NKG2C+ T cells.

5'RACE template switching with UMIs produced the TCR beta cDNA. TCRdb processed the 5' RACE reads again and assigns one entry to each CDR3 protein, with no DNA. The table for this sample gives about 160,000 distinct CDR3 sequences. The CDR3 runs 13 residues. Germline values: CDR1 SGHRS, CDR2 YFSETQ. The TCR sequence derives from a woman between 18 and 75 years old in good health. The sequencing sample was made of blood T cells: a sorted CD56 or NKG2C T cell subset, CD4+ or CD8+ T cells, or bulk PBMC T cells (not recorded which). The V and J genes are TRBV5-1 and TRBJ1-1. CDR3 loop: CASRLLWNTEAFF. The variable domain in full, with the rest retrieved from reference TRBV5-1 and TRBJ1-1, is KAGVTQTPRYLIKTRGQQVTLSCSPISGHRSVSWYQQTPGQGLQFLFEYFSETQRNKGNFPGRFSGRQFSNSRSEMNVSTLELGDSALYLCASRLLWNTEAFFGQGTRLTVV.